Shown below are 17 T cell receptor beta chains from a single sample sequenced in a study of identical twins. From the 5' RACE reads, TCRdb called clonotypes with MiXCR, one entry per CDR3 protein. The sample lists roughly 280,000 distinct CDR3 sequences, 8% to 9.5% seen once, with about 7.1% in the top ten. These same data were also listed under a study on yellow fever vaccine responses in identical twins.

The sequenced material came from CD8+ T cells sorted from blood. These receptors all come from a woman between 18 and 29 years old in good health.

The chain has TRBV12-3 or TRBV12-4 and TRBJ2-7; 13 nucleotides line up with TRBD2. Germline trimming cut 7 bases from V and 0 bases from J; bases unmatched to any gene: 3. CDR3 length: 15 amino acids. CDR3 sequence: CASTGTSGDSYEQYF. The CDR3, as DNA: TGTGCCAGCACTGGGACTAGCGGGGACTCCTACGAGCAGTACTTC.

This clonotype was seen ten or more times. V usage is TRBV12-3 or TRBV12-4 and J usage is TRBJ2-5; 7 nucleotides line up with TRBD2. Unmatched junction bases numbered 13, after V lost 4 bases and J lost 5 bases. CDR3 size: 16 residues. The DNA for the CDR3 is TGTGCCAGCAGTTCACGACTAGCTGAGCCCTATGAGACCCAGTACTTC. This gives the protein CASSSRLAEPYETQYF.

On this clonotype itself: A much larger clone lies a single base off, so this may be a read error. J is TRBJ1-1 and V is TRBV7-6; D may be TRBD1 (5 bases). Germline CDR1 and CDR2: SGHVS and FNYEAQ. This CDR3 comprises 15 residues. V shed 8 bases and J shed 10 bases, with 26 bases lying between them. The CDR3 DNA reads TGTGCCAGCGGACGGGGGAACCTTAATGAGGGAGGAGCTTTCTTT. As protein: CASGRGNLNEGGAFF. Looking up the rest from reference TRBV7-6 and TRBJ1-1 gives the full variable domain: GAGVSQSPRYKVTKRGQDVALRCDPISGHVSLYWYRQALGQGPEFLTYFNYEAQQDKSGLPNDRFSAERPEGSISTLTIQRTEQRDSAMYRCASGRGNLNEGGAFFGQGTRLTVV.

This clonotype was found a few times. The chain couples TRBV28 to TRBJ1-3; no clear D. V was trimmed by 1 base and J by 4 bases, leaving 5 bases between them. The germline gives CDR1 MDHEN, CDR2 SYDVKM. The CDR3 extends over 13 amino acids. CDR3 loop: CASSLLQGNTIYF. The CDR3 DNA follows: TGTGCCAGCAGTTTATTACAGGGAAACACCATATATTTT.

In its sample, this clonotype was seen many times. This rearrangement joins TRBV3-1 to TRBJ2-1, with 7 bases lining up with TRBD2. CDR3 length: 15 residues. Trimming removed 4 bases from V and 8 bases from J; junction bases left unmatched: 11. The germline V gene encodes CDR1 LGHDT and CDR2 YNNKEL (reference sequence). CDR3 DNA: TGTGCCAGCAGCCCCGAGGGGAGGGCCGGGGATGAGCAGTTCTTC. As protein: CASSPEGRAGDEQFF.

Note on this clonotype: The germline gene is not matched at one end of the junction; a read error may be the cause. This sequence joins TRBV12-3 or TRBV12-4 and TRBJ2-2; 13 bases agree with TRBD2. This CDR3 is 19 amino acids long. CDR3 residues: CAISLALLAGGPNTGELFF. CDR3 DNA: TGTGCCATCAGTTTAGCCTTACTAGCGGGAGGGCCGAACACCGGGGAGCTGTTTTTT.

V and J are TRBV28 and TRBJ2-7, with D uncertain. CDR3 length: 12 amino acids. V was trimmed by 6 bases and J by 0 bases, leaving 6 bases between them. Germline V gene data show CDR1 as MDHEN and CDR2 as SYDVKM. The CDR3 protein is CASRQTSYEQYF. In DNA, the CDR3 is TGTGCCAGCAGGCAGACCTCCTACGAGCAGTACTTC.

The sample holds a few counts of this clonotype. The chain recombines TRBV7-3 with TRBJ1-1; D is ambiguous. This CDR3 has 15 amino acids. Germline CDR1 SGHTA, CDR2 FQGTGA. Trimming removed 3 bases from V and 0 bases from J, with 11 bases in between. The CDR3 spells CASSLDHDLNTEAFF. DNA of the CDR3: TGTGCCAGCAGCTTGGATCACGACCTGAACACTGAAGCTTTCTTT.

The CDR3 DNA is TGTGCCAGCAGTTCATCGGCGGGACACAAGAACACAGATACGCAGTATTTT. Amino acids: CASSSSAGHKNTDTQYF. The chain joins TRBV12-3 or TRBV12-4 to TRBJ2-3; D tentatively fits TRBD1 or TRBD2 (6 bases each). V was shortened by 4 bases and J by 2 bases, with 19 bases between the two germline ends. This CDR3 is built from 17 residues.

This clonotype was seen at least ten times. The chain recombines TRBV2 with TRBJ2-1; 10 bases are a match to TRBD1. J gave up 3 bases and V 8 bases, and 1 base lay outside the gene matches. CDR1 SNHLY and CDR2 FYNNEI come from the germline V gene. The length of the CDR3 is 13 residues. The CDR3 bases are TGTGCCAGCCGGGACAGGGGCTACAATGAGCAGTTCTTC. The encoded protein is CASRDRGYNEQFF.

This clonotype was counted between two and nine times. This sequence joins TRBV11-2 and TRBJ2-2; 13 bases line up with TRBD2. CDR3 length: 18 residues. From germline, CDR1 is SGHAT and CDR2 FQNNGV. V lost 4 bases, J lost 5 bases, and 10 bases stayed unmatched. The CDR3 region has the DNA TGTGCCAGCAGCTCCGCAATTACTAGCGGGAGGGGAACCGGGGAGCTGTTTTTT. Amino acids: CASSSAITSGRGTGELFF. The full variable domain, completed using reference TRBV11-2 and TRBJ2-2, is EAGVAQSPRYKIIEKRQSVAFWCNPISGHATLYWYQQILGQGPKLLIQFQNNGVVDDSQLPKDRFSAERLKGVDSTLKIQPAKLEDSAVYLCASSSAITSGRGTGELFFGEGSRLTVL.

This clonotype was seen a handful of times. The chain carries TRBV20-1 and TRBJ2-3; no clear D. This CDR3 has 17 residues. Trimming took off 3 bases at V and 3 bases at J, with 22 bases between the two ends. The germline gives CDR1 DFQATT, CDR2 SNEGSKA (reference sequence). CDR3 DNA: TGCAGTGCTAGCCCCTTCTCGGGCCCGATAAGGACAGATACGCAGTATTTT. Protein sequence: CSASPFSGPIRTDTQYF.

This clonotype has ten or more counts. Compared with germline, one end of the junction differs, possibly owing to a read error. The chain joins TRBV5-1 to TRBJ2-7, with D possibly being TRBD1 (6 bases). CDR3 size: 14 residues. CDR1 is SGHRS, CDR2 YFSETQ, per germline. The CDR3 DNA is TGCGCCAGCACCTTGCGGTCAGGGGACTACGAGCAGTACTTC. Encoded protein: CASTLRSGDYEQYF.

This clonotype appeared many times. The CDR3 coding sequence is TGTGCCAGCAGCTCTCCTATGGACAGAGACTACGAGCAGTACTTC. Its translation is CASSSPMDRDYEQYF. The gene calls are TRBV7-9 and TRBJ2-7, with D possibly TRBD1 on 6 matching bases. CDR1 is SEHNR, CDR2 FQNEAQ, per germline (reference sequence). V lost 4 bases and J lost 3, with 16 bases in between. The CDR3 spans 15 residues. The full variable domain, rest sourced from reference TRBV7-9 and TRBJ2-7, is DTGVSQNPRHKITKRGQNVTFRCDPISEHNRLYWYRQTLGQGPEFLTYFQNEAQLEKSRLLSDRFSAERPKGSFSTLEIQRTEQGDSAMYLCASSSPMDRDYEQYFGPGTRLTVT.

This clonotype was detected ten times or more. The gene calls are TRBV4-3 and TRBJ2-2; TRBD1 matches 7 bases. With V trimmed by 1 base and J by 6 bases, 11 bases remained unmatched. This CDR3 is built from 17 residues. Germline CDR1 is LGHNA and CDR2 is YSLEER. The CDR3 loop reads CASSQGTGATPPGELFF. CDR3 coding DNA: TGCGCCAGCAGCCAAGGAACAGGGGCCACTCCTCCCGGGGAGCTGTTTTTT.

This clonotype occurred a few times. CDR3: CATSRDKGTGEQFF. The CDR3 DNA reads as TGTGCCACCAGCAGAGATAAGGGGACAGGCGAGCAGTTCTTC. This chain uses TRBV15 with TRBJ2-1, with TRBD1 identical over 8 bases. This CDR3 spans 14 amino acids. The junction had 5 bases not matched to a gene; V was cut back by 0 bases and J by 10 bases. In germline, CDR1 is LNHNV, CDR2 YYDKDF (reference sequence).

This clonotype was seen repeatedly, ten times or more. This rearrangement joins TRBV11-2 to TRBJ2-1; 10 nucleotides align to TRBD2. This CDR3 is built from 15 residues. In germline, CDR1 is SGHAT, CDR2 FQNNGV. After removal of 5 bases from V and 7 bases from J, the junction contained 8 bases not matched to a gene. The CDR3 sequence: CASSTLAGLWNEQFF. The CDR3 DNA follows: TGTGCCAGCAGCACACTAGCGGGATTGTGGAATGAGCAGTTCTTC.